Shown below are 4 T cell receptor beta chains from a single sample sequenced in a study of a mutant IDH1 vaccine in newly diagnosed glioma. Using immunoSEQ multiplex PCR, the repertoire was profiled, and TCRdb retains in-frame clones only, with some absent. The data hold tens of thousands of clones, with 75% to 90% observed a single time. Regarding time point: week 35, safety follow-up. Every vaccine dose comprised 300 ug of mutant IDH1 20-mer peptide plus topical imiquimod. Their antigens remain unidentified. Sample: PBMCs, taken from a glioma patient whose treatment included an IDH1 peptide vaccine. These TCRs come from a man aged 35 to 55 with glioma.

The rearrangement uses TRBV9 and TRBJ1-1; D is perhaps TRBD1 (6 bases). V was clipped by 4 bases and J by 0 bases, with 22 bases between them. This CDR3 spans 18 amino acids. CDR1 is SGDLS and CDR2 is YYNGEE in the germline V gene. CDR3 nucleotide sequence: TGTGCCAGCAGCCCTCGAACCAGGGGTAGGGCCATGAACACTGAAGCTTTCTTT. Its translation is CASSPRTRGRAMNTEAFF.

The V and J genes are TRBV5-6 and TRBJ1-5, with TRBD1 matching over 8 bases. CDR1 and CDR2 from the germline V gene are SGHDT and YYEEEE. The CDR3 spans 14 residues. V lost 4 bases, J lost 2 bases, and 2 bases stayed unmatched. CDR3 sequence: CASSVTGGNQPQHF. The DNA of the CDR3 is TGTGCCAGCAGCGTGACAGGGGGCAATCAGCCCCAGCATTTT.

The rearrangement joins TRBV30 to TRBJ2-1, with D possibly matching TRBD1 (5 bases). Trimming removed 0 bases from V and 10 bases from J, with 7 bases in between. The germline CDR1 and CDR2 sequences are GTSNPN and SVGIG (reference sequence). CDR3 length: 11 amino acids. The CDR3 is CAWSVKGEQFF. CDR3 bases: TGTGCCTGGAGTGTAAAGGGGGAGCAGTTCTTC.

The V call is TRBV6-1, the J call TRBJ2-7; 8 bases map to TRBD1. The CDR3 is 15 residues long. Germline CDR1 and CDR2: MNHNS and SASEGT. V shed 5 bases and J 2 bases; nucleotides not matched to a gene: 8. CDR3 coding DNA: TGTGCCAGCAGTTGGGACCCGACAGGGGCCTACGAGCAGTACGTC. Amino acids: CASSWDPTGAYEQYV.